This is a list of T cell receptor beta chains from one sample in a study of blood T cell repertoires in COVID-19. Produced via immunoSEQ multiplex PCR; TCRdb's table is partial and in-frame only. The sample has 72,000 or so clones; 80% to 85% are singletons. The material sequenced was peripheral blood. The receptor source for this set is a human donor in a cohort sampled during active COVID-19. Both conserved end residues are part of each CDR3. D genes are given only for firm matches. Not every row has a clone size; where given, it reads once, few, many or a size class.

NA	TRBJ2-7	NA	TRBV28	CASSSPGGSHGEQYF	TGTGCCAGCAGTTCCCCCGGGGGATCGCATGGCGAGCAGTACTTC
NA	TRBJ1-1	NA	TRBV27	CASSPTGVNTEAFF	TGTGCCAGCAGCCCGACAGGAGTGAACACTGAAGCTTTCTTT
NA	TRBJ2-7	TRBD2	TRBV7-6	CASSLDWLTSGSSEQYF	TGTGCCAGCAGCTTAGATTGGTTGACTAGCGGGAGCTCCGAGCAGTACTTC
NA	TRBJ1-4	NA	TRBV18	CASSPRDSSEKLFF	TGTGCCAGCTCACCACGTGACAGTTCGGAAAAACTGTTTTTT
NA	TRBJ1-3	TRBD1	TRBV6-1	CASSGTYGQGRNTIYF	TGTGCCAGCAGTGGGACCTACGGACAGGGAAGAAACACCATATATTTT
NA	TRBJ1-4	TRBD1	TRBV28	CASSWGTGKLATNEKLFF	TGTGCCAGCAGTTGGGGGACAGGGAAACTTGCAACTAATGAAAAACTGTTTTTT
NA	TRBJ2-7	NA	TRBV6-5	CASSDGGNEQYF	TGTGCCAGCAGCGACGGAGGGAATGAGCAGTACTTC
NA	TRBJ2-6	NA	TRBV6-4	CASSAYSGANVLTF	TGTGCCAGCAGTGCTTACTCTGGGGCCAACGTCCTGACTTTC
few	TRBJ1-1	TRBD1	TRBV19	CASSMGTGRGSWEAFF	TGTGCCAGTAGTATGGGGACAGGGCGGGGGTCCTGGGAAGCTTTCTTT
NA	TRBJ2-7	TRBD2	TRBV4-1	CASSQEGSGGIYEQYF	TGCGCCAGCAGCCAAGAGGGGAGCGGGGGGATCTACGAGCAGTACTTC
NA	TRBJ1-1	NA	TRBV24-1	CATSDSDSLNTEAFF	TGTGCCACCAGTGACTCGGACAGTTTGAACACTGAAGCTTTCTTT
few	TRBJ1-3	TRBD1	TRBV7-2	CASRKQGAGNTIYF	TGTGCCAGCAGGAAACAGGGGGCTGGAAACACCATATATTTT
NA	TRBJ2-3	TRBD2	TRBV15	CATSIPTSTAVDTQYF	TGTGCCACCAGCATCCCGACTAGCACAGCGGTAGATACGCAGTATTTT
NA	TRBJ1-3	TRBD1	TRBV19	CASTSSGTGGNTIYF	TGTGCCAGTACCTCCTCTGGGACAGGAGGAAACACCATATATTTT
NA	TRBJ1-2	NA	TRBV15	CATSRDRGNYGYTF	TGTGCCACCAGCAGAGATCGGGGAAACTATGGCTACACCTTC
NA	TRBJ2-7	TRBD1	TRBV19	CASSSPPGTGGGEQYF	TGTGCCAGTAGTTCCCCCCCCGGGACAGGAGGGGGCGAGCAGTACTTC